These 31 T cell receptor beta chains share one sample of origin, sequenced in a study of T cell responses to AZD1222 COVID-19 vaccine. Using immunoSEQ multiplex PCR, the repertoire was profiled, and TCRdb retains in-frame clones only, with some absent. Of about 100,000 clones in the sample, approximately 87% are singletons; the top ten hold less than 20%. This specimen consisted of peripheral blood, obtained on day 0 of AZD1222 vaccination. Source of these receptors: an adult in good health.

The V and J genes are TRBV12-5 and TRBJ2-1, with D perhaps assigned TRBD1 or TRBD2 (5 bases each). Germline CDR1 LGHNT, CDR2 FRNRAP. V was clipped by 7 bases and J by 6 bases, with 13 bases between them. The CDR3 totals 13 residues. This CDR3 reads CASVPPGSNEQFF. The CDR3 DNA reads as TGTGCTAGTGTCCCACCAGGGAGCAATGAGCAGTTCTTC. Supplemented by reference TRBV12-5 and TRBJ2-1, the full variable domain reads DARVTQTPRHKVTEMGQEVTMRCQPILGHNTVFWYRQTMMQGLELLAYFRNRAPLDDSGMPKDRFSAEMPDATLATLKIQPSEPRDSAVYFCASVPPGSNEQFFGPGTRLTVL.

The chain combines TRBV21-1 with TRBJ1-2. TRBV21-1 is a pseudogene locus. The CDR3 totals 16 residues. This CDR3 reads CASRSASGSQHYGYTF. In nucleotides, the CDR3 is TGTGCCAGCAGATCAGCGTCGGGGTCGCAACATTATGGCTACACCTTC.

The chain employs TRBV19 and TRBJ1-1; D is unresolved. Germline lookup yields CDR1 LNHDA and CDR2 SQIVND (reference sequence). The V and J ends lost 3 bases and 10 bases respectively, with 15 bases between them. This CDR3 has 13 residues. CDR3 sequence: CASSIGPSVGAFF. CDR3 DNA sequence: TGTGCCAGTAGTATCGGGCCTTCGGTGGGAGCTTTCTTT.

This clone was seen once. The CDR3 DNA reads TGCGCCAGCAGCCAGTACCCCGGGGTGAGTAACACTCCGGGGGCTGAGTACGAGCAGTACTTC. Its protein is CASSQYPGVSNTPGAEYEQYF. This sequence joins TRBV4-3 and TRBJ2-7, with D perhaps being TRBD1 or TRBD2 (6 bases each). V was shortened by 3 bases and J by 4 bases, with 34 bases between the two germline ends. Germline CDR1 is LGHNA and CDR2 is YSLEER. The CDR3 totals 21 residues.

This clone has a single count. The chain has TRBV9 and TRBJ1-1, with D possibly being TRBD1 (6 bases). Trimming pared 0 bases from V and 4 bases from J, leaving 13 bases between. The length of the CDR3 is 15 residues. In germline, CDR1 is SGDLS, CDR2 YYNGEE. CDR3 sequence (DNA): TGTGCCAGCAGCGTAGAAGGGGGTACCCTCACTGAAGCTTTCTTT. Translation: CASSVEGGTLTEAFF.

The chain uses TRBV2 and TRBJ2-5, with D possibly matching TRBD2 (6 bases). From germline, CDR1 is SNHLY and CDR2 FYNNEI. V was shortened by 6 bases and J by 5 bases, with 10 bases between the two germline ends. The CDR3 spans 12 residues. The CDR3 sequence is CASRRGAETQYF. The CDR3 DNA reads TGTGCCAGCAGGCGGGGCGCGGAGACCCAGTACTTC.

The chain combines TRBV4-1 with TRBJ2-7; weak D call: TRBD2 (5 bases). CDR3 length: 15 residues. The germline V and J ends were trimmed by 4 bases and 4 bases, with 17 bases remaining between them. Germline V CDR1 and CDR2: MGHRA, YSYEKL. CDR3 loop: CASSPPQRGGYEQYF. The DNA for the CDR3 is TGCGCCAGCAGCCCCCCCCAGAGAGGAGGTTACGAGCAGTACTTC.

This clone has only a few counts. This chain uses TRBV7-9 with TRBJ2-2; D possibly corresponds to TRBD2 (6 bases). The V end was cut by 5 bases, the J end by 10 bases, with 14 bases between. Germline assignment: CDR1 SEHNR and CDR2 FQNEAQ (reference sequence). CDR3 size: 13 residues. CDR3 DNA: TGTGCCAGCAGCCCCGCGGGACGTAAGGAGCTGTTTTTT. This codes for CASSPAGRKELFF. Full variable domain (rest looked up from reference TRBV7-9 and TRBJ2-2): DTGVSQNPRHKITKRGQNVTFRCDPISEHNRLYWYRQTLGQGPEFLTYFQNEAQLEKSRLLSDRFSAERPKGSFSTLEIQRTEQGDSAMYLCASSPAGRKELFFGEGSRLTVL.

The CDR3 spells CASSPLNTEAFF. CDR3 bases: TGTGCCAGCTCACCCCTGAACACTGAAGCTTTCTTT. This chain connects TRBV18 to TRBJ1-1, with D unresolved. Between the trimmed V and J ends, which lost 3 bases and 0 bases, there was a span of 2 bases. This CDR3 has 12 residues. Germline V CDR1 and CDR2: KGHSH, LQKENI.

This clone was found a few times. This chain links TRBV7-9 with TRBJ1-5, with D unclear. Germline V gene data show CDR1 as SEHNR and CDR2 as FQNEAQ (reference sequence). Trimming took off 5 bases at V and 2 bases at J, with 10 bases between the two ends. The CDR3 runs 14 residues. CDR3 DNA sequence: TGTGCCAGCAGCCCCCTCGAGGGCAATCAGCCCCAGCATTTT. This codes for CASSPLEGNQPQHF.

The chain links TRBV2 to TRBJ1-5, with a tentative D call TRBD1 (5 bases). V lost 8 bases, J lost 9 bases, and 17 bases lay in between. This CDR3 comprises 13 residues. The V gene's germline CDR1 is SNHLY and CDR2 FYNNEI. The CDR3 region has the DNA TGTGCCAGCGGTTTCGGGGGAAGTAGGCCCCAGCATTTT. Protein sequence: CASGFGGSRPQHF.

The chain joins TRBV7-9 to TRBJ2-2; maybe TRBD1 (5 bases). This CDR3 is built from 14 residues. Trimming took 2 bases from V and 5 from J, leaving 9 bases between them. Germline V gives CDR1 SEHNR, CDR2 FQNEAQ (reference sequence). The CDR3 coding sequence is TGTGCCAGCAGCTTAACTACAGGAACCGGGGAGCTGTTTTTT. It specifies CASSLTTGTGELFF.

The chain carries TRBV7-9 and TRBJ2-3; D might be TRBD1 (5 bases). The CDR3 runs to 16 residues. The germline V and J ends were trimmed by 5 bases and 3 bases, with 18 bases remaining between them. The germline gives CDR1 SEHNR, CDR2 FQNEAQ (reference sequence). For the CDR3, the DNA is TGTGCCAGCAGCGAGCGAACAGGAGTTAGAACAGATACGCAGTATTTT. This sequence encodes CASSERTGVRTDTQYF. Variable domain in full (rest from reference TRBV7-9 and TRBJ2-3): DTGVSQNPRHKITKRGQNVTFRCDPISEHNRLYWYRQTLGQGPEFLTYFQNEAQLEKSRLLSDRFSAERPKGSFSTLEIQRTEQGDSAMYLCASSERTGVRTDTQYFGPGTRLTVL.

The chain uses TRBV7-9 and TRBJ1-4, with D possibly TRBD1 on 5 matching bases. The CDR3 sequence is 15 residues long. The V gene lost 0 bases and the J gene lost 7 bases, with 12 bases spanning the gap. In germline, CDR1 is SEHNR, CDR2 FQNEAQ (reference sequence). This CDR3 reads CASSLARGSGEKLFF. The CDR3 DNA reads TGTGCCAGCAGCTTAGCGCGGGGGTCTGGTGAAAAACTGTTTTTT.

The chain employs TRBV27 and TRBJ1-1, with 7 nucleotides matching TRBD1. CDR3 length: 14 amino acids. The germline V gene has CDR1 MNHEY and CDR2 SMNVEV (reference sequence). V lost 8 bases and J lost 0; bases outside the gene matches: 6. DNA of the CDR3: TGTGCCAGCCGGGACAGCCCAATGAACACTGAAGCTTTCTTT. It is translated as CASRDSPMNTEAFF.

The chain employs TRBV25-1 and TRBJ1-4; perhaps TRBD1 as D (6 bases). With 6 bases removed from V and 7 bases from J, the gap between germline ends came to 9 bases. CDR3 length: 12 residues. Germline V gene lookup returns CDR1 MGHDK and CDR2 SYGVNS. CDR3 in DNA: TGTGCCAGCAGCAGGGGACGTGAAAAACTGTTTTTT. It codes for CASSRGREKLFF.

The chain joins TRBV9 to TRBJ2-2, with TRBD1 as a possible D gene (5 bases). The germline V gene has CDR1 SGDLS and CDR2 YYNGEE. V lost 0 bases and J lost 0, with 9 bases in between. The CDR3 contains 16 residues. The chain's CDR3 is CASSVGQTPNTGELFF. In nucleotides, the CDR3 is TGTGCCAGCAGCGTAGGACAGACCCCGAACACCGGGGAGCTGTTTTTT.

The V and J genes are TRBV6-6 and TRBJ1-1; no firm D call. CDR1 and CDR2 from the germline V gene are MNHNY and SVGAGI (reference sequence). The length of the CDR3 is 15 residues. Trimming took 2 bases from V and 2 from J, leaving 12 bases between them. The CDR3: CASSYRAQSNTEAFF. CDR3 sequence (DNA): TGTGCCAGCAGTTACCGCGCGCAGAGCAACACTGAAGCTTTCTTT.

CDR3 sequence: CASSLMGTPGDTQYF. In DNA, the CDR3 is TGTGCCAGCAGCTTAATGGGGACCCCAGGAGATACGCAGTATTTT. The V call is TRBV7-2, the J call TRBJ2-3; D is possibly TRBD1 or TRBD2 (5 bases each). The V end lost 2 bases, the J end lost 5 bases, and 14 bases lay between the germline ends. The CDR3 sequence is 15 residues long. CDR1 is SGHTA, CDR2 FQGNSA, per germline.

The rearrangement joins TRBV7-2 to TRBJ2-7; 12 bases agree with TRBD2. Germline V CDR1 and CDR2: SGHTA, FQGNSA. V was pared by 5 bases and J by 4 bases, with 12 bases of the junction left unmatched. There are 17 residues in the CDR3. In DNA, the CDR3 is TGTGCCAGCAGCCGGAGACTAGCGGGAGCCAGTGAATACGAGCAGTACTTC. Its translation: CASSRRLAGASEYEQYF.

V and J are TRBV7-9 and TRBJ1-1; tentatively, D is TRBD1 (6 bases). This CDR3 comprises 15 residues. Trimming cost V 1 base and J 5 bases, with 14 bases left between them. Looked up from germline, CDR1 is SEHNR and CDR2 is FQNEAQ (reference sequence). CDR3 amino acids: CASSLVTGSVTEAFF. DNA of the CDR3: TGTGCCAGCAGCTTAGTTACAGGGTCGGTAACTGAAGCTTTCTTT. Full variable domain (outside the CDR3, taken from reference TRBV7-9 and TRBJ1-1): DTGVSQNPRHKITKRGQNVTFRCDPISEHNRLYWYRQTLGQGPEFLTYFQNEAQLEKSRLLSDRFSAERPKGSFSTLEIQRTEQGDSAMYLCASSLVTGSVTEAFFGQGTRLTVV.

There are a few counts of this clone. V usage is TRBV6-5 and J usage is TRBJ2-7; either TRBD1 or TRBD2 may fit D (6 bases each). Germline V gene sequence: CDR1 MNHEY, CDR2 SVGAGI. The CDR3 consists of 15 residues. V was cut by 4 bases and J by 5 bases, with 18 bases left in between. For the CDR3, the DNA is TGTGCCAGCAGTTCCGGGAGAGGGGGAAGGGACGAGCAGTACTTC. It specifies CASSSGRGGRDEQYF.

The gene calls are TRBV29-1 and TRBJ1-1, with D uncertain. V shed 4 bases and J shed 3 bases, with 9 bases lying between them. This CDR3 has 12 amino acids. Germline V CDR1 and CDR2: SQVTM, ANQGSEA. CDR3 in DNA: TGCAGCGTTGCCAAGGTAGACACTGAAGCTTTCTTT. This encodes CSVAKVDTEAFF.

This clone appeared a single time. The chain joins TRBV18 to TRBJ1-1, with 7 positions matching TRBD1. The ends lost 2 bases at V and 4 bases at J; junction bases unmatched: 10. Germline values: CDR1 KGHSH, CDR2 LQKENI. The CDR3 loop spans 16 amino acids. The DNA for the CDR3 is TGTGCCAGCTCACCAAAGGGGGCCCGGGGCGTCACTGAAGCTTTCTTT. Amino acid sequence: CASSPKGARGVTEAFF.

The chain uses TRBV6-2 or TRBV6-3 and TRBJ2-3, with TRBD1 matching over 10 bases. This CDR3 region has 16 residues. Trimming took 6 bases from V and 6 from J; bases not matched to a gene: 12. Germline values: CDR1 MNHEY, CDR2 SVGEGT. Here the CDR3 reads CASSPPRQGAGDTQYF. CDR3 DNA: TGTGCCAGCAGCCCGCCCCGACAGGGGGCTGGGGATACGCAGTATTTT.

The chain links TRBV6-5 to TRBJ2-7, with D possibly TRBD2 on 5 matching bases. The V gene lost 2 bases and the J gene lost 0 bases, with 8 bases spanning the gap. The CDR3 totals 14 residues. Germline CDR1 and CDR2: MNHEY and SVGAGI. Here the CDR3 reads CASSYGGGSYEQYF. In nucleotides, the CDR3 is TGTGCCAGCAGTTACGGCGGAGGCTCCTACGAGCAGTACTTC.

This rearrangement joins TRBV6-4 to TRBJ2-1; tentative D call: TRBD2 (7 bases). The CDR3 loop spans 16 amino acids. Germline loops: CDR1 MRHNA, CDR2 SNTAGT. The ends were cut back, 5 bases at V and 4 bases at J, with 18 bases in the middle. The CDR3 here is CASSSRRGGNYNEQFF. The CDR3 coding sequence is TGTGCCAGCAGTTCCCGAAGGGGGGGGAATTACAATGAGCAGTTCTTC.

The chain combines TRBV27 with TRBJ2-5; D is ambiguous. Germline values: CDR1 MNHEY, CDR2 SMNVEV (reference sequence). Trimming took off 11 bases at V and 4 bases at J, with 5 bases between the two ends. There are 9 residues in the CDR3. Written as DNA, the CDR3 is TGTGCCGGACCAGAGACCCAGTACTTC. This translates into CAGPETQYF.

This chain connects TRBV30 to TRBJ2-5; D not certain. Germline-derived CDR1 and CDR2 are GTSNPN and SVGIG (reference sequence). V was trimmed by 3 bases and J by 3 bases, leaving 14 bases between them. The CDR3 has 14 residues. CDR3 amino acids: CAWRPWGSEETQYF. The CDR3 DNA follows: TGTGCCTGGAGACCTTGGGGAAGTGAAGAGACCCAGTACTTC.

Only one count was recorded for this clone. The germline gene is not matched at one end of the junction; a read error may be the cause. The chain has TRBV19 and TRBJ2-3, with TRBD2 matching over 10 bases. Per the germline V gene, CDR1 is LNHDA and CDR2 is SQIVND (reference sequence). This CDR3 has 14 residues. The CDR3 is CASSIAASGSSWAF. The CDR3 DNA is TGTGCCAGTAGTATTGCGGCTAGCGGGAGTAGCTGGGCGTTT.

The CDR3 protein is CASSPRTGTSYEQYF. The CDR3 nucleotides are TGTGCCAGCAGTCCCCGGACAGGGACCTCCTACGAGCAGTACTTC. The V and J genes are TRBV7-6 and TRBJ2-7; 8 positions match TRBD1. The CDR3 has 15 residues. The germline V gene encodes CDR1 SGHVS and CDR2 FNYEAQ. The J segment lost 0 bases and the V segment lost 6 bases, leaving 7 bases of the junction unmatched.